These 21 T cell receptor beta chains were sequenced from one sample in a study of shared clonotypes between healthy human individuals. Method: immunoSEQ multiplex PCR; TCRdb's copy keeps in-frame clones and lacks some. The sample contains over 400,000 clones, approximately 84% of which appear only once. The sequenced sample was PBMCs. The receptors derive from a woman between 40 and 50 years old in good health. Some clones in this sample may be carry-over from other donors' samples.

Turning to this clone: A far more abundant clone sits one base away, making this likely a read error. V and J are TRBV6-5 and TRBJ2-2; D unclear. This CDR3 is 15 amino acids long. From germline, CDR1 is MNHEY and CDR2 SVGAGI. The V gene lost 5 bases and the J gene lost 2 bases, with 12 bases spanning the gap. CDR3 DNA: TGTGCCAGCAGTATTAGACATGCAAACACCGGGGAGCTGTTTTTT. Translation: CASSIRHANTGELFF.

Worth noting for this clone: A far larger clone is one nucleotide away, so this likely arose from a read error. The chain carries TRBV6-6 and TRBJ1-5; D ambiguous. CDR1 is MNHNY, CDR2 SVGAGI, per germline (reference sequence). The V and J ends lost 4 bases and 7 bases respectively, with 5 bases between them. The CDR3 loop spans 11 amino acids. Written as DNA, the CDR3 is TGTGCCAGCAGTTTGGAGCAGCCCCAGCATTTT. Amino acids: CASSLEQPQHF.

This clone was found a few times. The J gene is TRBJ1-4, the V gene TRBV21-1; TRBD1 reflects the table's D call only, with no check against the DNA. TRBV21-1 is a known pseudogene. CDR3 length equals 16 residues. DNA for the CDR3: TGTGCCAGCAGCAAGGACCAGACAGAGAGGAATGAAAAACTGTTTTTT. Translating it yields CASSKDQTERNEKLFF.

This clone has a handful of counts. A far larger clone is one base from this, pointing to a likely read error. The chain recombines TRBV30 with TRBJ1-2, with unresolved D. The CDR3 length is 15 residues. The germline gives CDR1 GTSNPN, CDR2 SVGIG (reference sequence). V gave up 6 bases and J gave up 9 bases, with 26 bases separating them. CDR3 nucleotides: TGTGCCTGCCTCTGGGGTTCCGGGGAAGTCCATAGCTACACCTTC. Amino acid sequence: CACLWGSGEVHSYTF.

A word on this clone: This probably arose from a read error, given a far larger clone one base away. Other nucleotide sequences in the sample specify the same CDR3. This chain uses TRBV25-1 with TRBJ2-7, with 14 bases aligning to TRBD2. CDR3 length: 16 amino acids. V dropped 6 bases and J dropped 7; count of bases not matched to a gene: 11. In germline, CDR1 is MGHDK, CDR2 SYGVNS. This CDR3 is CASRLGTSGSRGEQYF. The CDR3, as DNA: TGTGCCAGCAGGTTAGGGACTAGCGGGAGTCGAGGTGAGCAGTACTTC.

The rearrangement joins TRBV2 to TRBJ1-2; maybe TRBD1 (5 bases). This CDR3 spans 13 amino acids. In germline, CDR1 is SNHLY, CDR2 FYNNEI. Trimming pared 4 bases from V and 6 bases from J, leaving 12 bases between. The CDR3 sequence: CASSVRGPDGYTF. Here the CDR3 DNA reads TGTGCCAGCAGTGTTAGGGGCCCCGATGGCTACACCTTC. Combining the CDR3 with reference TRBV2 and TRBJ1-2 gives the whole variable domain EPEVTQTPSHQVTQMGQEVILRCVPISNHLYFYWYRQILGQKVEFLVSFYNNEISEKSEIFDDQFSVERPDGSNFTLKIRSTKLEDSAMYFCASSVRGPDGYTFGSGTRLTVV.

The V call is TRBV5-1, the J call TRBJ1-4, with 7 bases fitting TRBD1. V lost 1 base to trimming and J lost 6 bases; unmatched junction nucleotides: 3. The CDR3 is 14 residues long. Germline values: CDR1 SGHRS, CDR2 YFSETQ. CDR3 coding DNA: TGCGCCAGCAGCTTGAGCAGGGGGGATGAAAAACTGTTTTTT. Its protein is CASSLSRGDEKLFF.

The V gene is TRBV28, the J gene TRBJ1-2, with D possibly matching TRBD1 (6 bases). Germline V gene data show CDR1 as MDHEN and CDR2 as SYDVKM. The CDR3 is made up of 13 amino acids. The germline V and J ends were trimmed by 3 bases and 8 bases, with 13 bases remaining between them. The CDR3 DNA sequence: TGTGCCAGCAGTTTTAGGGGGGCGCGCGGCTACACCTTC. It is translated as CASSFRGARGYTF.

To note about this clone: This likely traces to a read error, being one base from a far larger clone. Other DNA sequences of this sample code for an identical CDR3. V is TRBV28 and J is TRBJ1-2, with TRBD1 identical over 8 bases. The germline V gene encodes CDR1 MDHEN and CDR2 SYDVKM. The CDR3 is made up of 12 amino acids. The CDR3 nucleotides read TGTGCTAGTCAGGGGGCGGTCTATGGCTACACCTTC. Its translation: CASQGAVYGYTF.

The chain couples TRBV30 to TRBJ2-1; 8 bases fit TRBD2. The germline CDR1 and CDR2 sequences are GTSNPN and SVGIG (reference sequence). V lost 5 bases and J lost 5; bases outside the gene matches: 14. This CDR3 spans 16 amino acids. The CDR3: CAWWYVTSAYNNEQFF. The CDR3 nucleotides read TGTGCCTGGTGGTACGTGACTAGCGCTTACAACAATGAGCAGTTCTTC. Full variable domain (remainder filled in from reference TRBV30 and TRBJ2-1): SQTIHQWPATLVQPVGSPLSLECTVEGTSNPNLYWYRQAAGRGLQLLFYSVGIGQISSEVPQNLSASRPQDRQFILSSKKLLLSDSGFYLCAWWYVTSAYNNEQFFGPGTRLTVL.

This clone was observed a single time. A far larger clone is a single base away, which makes a read error likely. The rearrangement links TRBV7-9 to TRBJ2-6; TRBD1 agrees at 9 bases. Germline CDR1 SEHNR, CDR2 FQNEAQ (reference sequence). This CDR3 is 18 amino acids long. Germline trimming cut 5 bases from V and 4 bases from J; bases unmatched to any gene: 12. In DNA, the CDR3 is TGTGCCAGCAGCCAAAGGGACAGGGACGGTAAAGGGGCCAACGTCCTGACTTTC. This encodes CASSQRDRDGKGANVLTF.

The chain joins TRBV18 to TRBJ2-3; maybe TRBD2 (5 bases). Germline CDR1 and CDR2: KGHSH and LQKENI. Deletions cut 2 bases from V and 2 bases from J, with 8 bases between. The CDR3 covers 14 residues. The CDR3 spells CASSPVGLTDTQYF. CDR3 in DNA: TGTGCCAGCTCACCAGTCGGACTCACAGATACGCAGTATTTT. The variable domain in full, with the rest retrieved from reference TRBV18 and TRBJ2-3, is NAGVMQNPRHLVRRRGQEARLRCSPMKGHSHVYWYRQLPEEGLKFMVYLQKENIIDESGMPKERFSAEFPKEGPSILRIQQVVRGDSAAYFCASSPVGLTDTQYFGPGTRLTVL.

This clone was seen a few times. This chain links TRBV5-8 with TRBJ2-7; TRBD1 agrees at 7 bases. Germline values: CDR1 SGHTS, CDR2 YDEGEE. The junction had 6 bases not matched to a gene; V was cut back by 3 bases and J by 3 bases. The CDR3 loop spans 14 amino acids. CDR3 nucleotide sequence: TGTGCCAGCAGCTCGCGGGCAGGGGGCTACGAGCAGTACTTC. This translates into CASSSRAGGYEQYF.

The chain couples TRBV5-1 to TRBJ2-1; the D is unclear. Trimming took off 2 bases at V and 5 bases at J, with 11 bases between the two ends. The germline V gene encodes CDR1 SGHRS and CDR2 YFSETQ. CDR3 length: 14 residues. CDR3 region: CASSFGDSHNEQFF. For the CDR3, the DNA is TGCGCCAGCAGCTTCGGAGACTCTCACAATGAGCAGTTCTTC.

The chain has TRBV27 and TRBJ2-1, with 8 bases fitting TRBD1. V was clipped by 3 bases and J by 6 bases; unmatched bases: 7. The CDR3 consists of 15 residues. Germline assignment: CDR1 MNHEY and CDR2 SMNVEV (reference sequence). The CDR3 loop reads CASSFWTGQTNEQFF. In nucleotides, the CDR3 is TGTGCCAGCAGTTTTTGGACAGGGCAGACCAATGAGCAGTTCTTC.

The chain links TRBV19 to TRBJ2-1; weak D call: TRBD2 (6 bases). Germline lookup yields CDR1 LNHDA and CDR2 SQIVND (reference sequence). The CDR3 length is 15 residues. V was shortened by 1 base and J by 3 bases, with 10 bases between the two germline ends. The CDR3 is CASSIGLANYNEQFF. The CDR3, as DNA: TGTGCCAGTAGTATAGGTCTAGCGAACTACAATGAGCAGTTCTTC.

Notes on this clone: A far larger clone is a single base away, which makes a read error likely. Distinct nucleotide sequences in the sample also encode this CDR3. The chain employs TRBV30 and TRBJ2-7, with 9 bases identical to TRBD2. Germline CDR1 reads GTSNPN; CDR2 reads SVGIG (reference sequence). This CDR3 comprises 14 residues. The CDR3 region is CAWRPWREGREQYF. DNA of the CDR3: TGTGCCTGGAGGCCCTGGCGGGAGGGCCGCGAGCAGTACTTT.

On this clone itself: This specimen includes other DNA sequences encoding the same CDR3. This chain uses TRBV2 with TRBJ1-5; D not resolved. V lost 6 bases and J lost 4, with 10 bases in between. CDR1 is SNHLY and CDR2 is FYNNEI in the germline V gene. This CDR3 is built from 13 residues. In DNA, the CDR3 is TGTGCCAGCAGCGTGAGTGTAAATCAGCCCCAGCATTTT. Its protein is CASSVSVNQPQHF.

Remarks on this clone: This likely stems from a read error, as it lies one base from a far larger clone. The chain is built from TRBV30 and TRBJ1-1; D call uncertain. CDR3 length equals 14 residues. Germline values: CDR1 GTSNPN, CDR2 SVGIG (reference sequence). Trimming stripped 4 bases from V and 1 base from J, with 13 bases between. The CDR3 sequence is CAWKARHRNTEAFF. For the CDR3, the DNA is TGTGCCTGGAAAGCGAGACATCGGAACACTGAAGCTTTCTTT. Looking up the rest from reference TRBV30 and TRBJ1-1 gives the full variable domain: SQTIHQWPATLVQPVGSPLSLECTVEGTSNPNLYWYRQAAGRGLQLLFYSVGIGQISSEVPQNLSASRPQDRQFILSSKKLLLSDSGFYLCAWKARHRNTEAFFGQGTRLTVV.

Only one count was recorded for this clone. The rearrangement links TRBV11-2 to TRBJ2-7, with D tentatively TRBD2 (5 bases). Germline values: CDR1 SGHAT, CDR2 FQNNGV. The CDR3 runs 15 residues. V was cut by 2 bases and J by 4 bases, with 15 bases left in between. CDR3 DNA: TGTGCCAGCAGCTTAAGGACTGGCGTAGAGTACGAGCAGTACTTC. Protein product: CASSLRTGVEYEQYF. Filled out from reference TRBV11-2 and TRBJ2-7, the complete variable domain reads EAGVAQSPRYKIIEKRQSVAFWCNPISGHATLYWYQQILGQGPKLLIQFQNNGVVDDSQLPKDRFSAERLKGVDSTLKIQPAKLEDSAVYLCASSLRTGVEYEQYFGPGTRLTVT.

A note on this clone: With a far larger clone one base away, a read error is the likely cause. Other DNA variants within this sample encode the same CDR3. The rearrangement joins TRBV19 to TRBJ1-2; 7 bases map to TRBD1. CDR3 length: 16 amino acids. CDR1 and CDR2 from the germline V gene are LNHDA and SQIVND (reference sequence). This chain's CDR3 is CASSPRTGSTNYGYTF. The CDR3 DNA reads as TGTGCCAGTAGTCCCCGGACAGGCTCGACCAACTATGGCTATACCTTC. Filled out from reference TRBV19 and TRBJ1-2, the complete variable domain reads DGGITQSPKYLFRKEGQNVTLSCEQNLNHDAMYWYRQDPGQGLRLIYYSQIVNDFQKGDIAEGYSVSREKKESFPLTVTSAQKNPTAFYLCASSPRTGSTNYGYTFGSGTRLTVV.